This is a list of T cell receptor beta chains from one sample in a study of T-cell memory formation after mild COVID-19. Using its own MiXCR run on the 5' RACE reads, TCRdb lists one record per CDR3 protein. The table includes under 350,000 distinct CDR3 sequences, 16% detected once. Material for sequencing was PBMCs or a T cell subset sorted from them (not recorded which). Receptors originate from a man aged 18-30 years who had mild COVID-19 (a few samples of this study predate the infection). Cell type and time point are not known. CDR3s include the opening cysteine and the closing phenylalanine or tryptophan.

TRBJ1-2,TRBV7-9,CASGGVGYTF
TRBJ2-2,TRBV12-3/TRBV12-4,CASSQTNTGELFF
TRBJ2-1,TRBV6-2/TRBV6-3,CASSDPGAEQFF
TRBJ2-3,TRBV5-1,CASSLLLGRTRTDTQYF
TRBJ1-1,TRBV4-2,CASRQALGAPNTEAFF
TRBJ2-3,TRBV6-6,CASSDSGPPRTDTQYF
TRBJ2-2,TRBV24-1,CATSDPGRGYNGELFF
TRBJ1-2,TRBV5-5,CASSLVREGNGYTF
TRBJ1-1,TRBV12-3/TRBV12-4,CASTLTGRNTEAFF
TRBJ2-1,TRBV11-2,CASSYTQGGDEQFF
TRBJ1-6,TRBV27,CASSLQGPDNSPLHF
TRBJ1-1,TRBV19,CASSSPPDLVNTEAFF